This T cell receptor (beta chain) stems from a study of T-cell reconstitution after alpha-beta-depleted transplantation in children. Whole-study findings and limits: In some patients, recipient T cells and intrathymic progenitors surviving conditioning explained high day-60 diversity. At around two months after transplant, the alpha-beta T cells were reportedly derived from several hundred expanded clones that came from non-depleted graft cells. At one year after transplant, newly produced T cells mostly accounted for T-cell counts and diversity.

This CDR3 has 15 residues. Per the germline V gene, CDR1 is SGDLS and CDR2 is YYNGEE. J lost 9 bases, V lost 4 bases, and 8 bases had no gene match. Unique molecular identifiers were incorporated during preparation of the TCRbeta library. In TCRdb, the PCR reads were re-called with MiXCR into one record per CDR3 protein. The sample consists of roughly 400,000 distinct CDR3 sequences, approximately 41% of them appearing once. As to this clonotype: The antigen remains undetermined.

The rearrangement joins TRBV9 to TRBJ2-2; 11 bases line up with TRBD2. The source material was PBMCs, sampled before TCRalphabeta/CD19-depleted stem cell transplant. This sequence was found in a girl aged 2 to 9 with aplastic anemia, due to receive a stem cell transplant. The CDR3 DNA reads TGTGCCAGCAGCTCCACTAGCGGGAGAGACCGGGAGCTGTTTTTT. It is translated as CASSSTSGRDRELFF.